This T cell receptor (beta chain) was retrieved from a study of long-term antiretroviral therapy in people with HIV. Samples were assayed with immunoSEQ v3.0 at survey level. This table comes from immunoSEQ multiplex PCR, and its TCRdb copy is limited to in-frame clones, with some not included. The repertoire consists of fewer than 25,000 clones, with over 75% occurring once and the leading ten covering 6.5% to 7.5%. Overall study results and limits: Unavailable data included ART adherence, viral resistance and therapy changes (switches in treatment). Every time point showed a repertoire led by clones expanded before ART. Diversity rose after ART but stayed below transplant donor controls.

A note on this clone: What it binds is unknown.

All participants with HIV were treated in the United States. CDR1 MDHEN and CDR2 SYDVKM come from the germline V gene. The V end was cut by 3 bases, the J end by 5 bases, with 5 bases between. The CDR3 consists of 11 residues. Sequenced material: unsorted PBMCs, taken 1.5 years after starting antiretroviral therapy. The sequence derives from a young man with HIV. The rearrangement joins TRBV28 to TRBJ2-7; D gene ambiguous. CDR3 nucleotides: TGTGCCAGCAGTTTCAGAGACGAGCAGTACTTC. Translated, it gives CASSFRDEQYF.